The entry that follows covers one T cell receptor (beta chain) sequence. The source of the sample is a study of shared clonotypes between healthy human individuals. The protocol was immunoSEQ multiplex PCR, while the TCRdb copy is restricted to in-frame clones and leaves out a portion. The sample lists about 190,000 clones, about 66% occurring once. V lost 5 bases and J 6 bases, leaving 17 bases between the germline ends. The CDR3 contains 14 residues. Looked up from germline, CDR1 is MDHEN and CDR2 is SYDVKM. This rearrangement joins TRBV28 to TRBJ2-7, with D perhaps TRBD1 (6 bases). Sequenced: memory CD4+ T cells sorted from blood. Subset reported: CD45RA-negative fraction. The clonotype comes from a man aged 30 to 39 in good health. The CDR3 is CASSPPIQGSEQYF. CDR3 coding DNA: TGTGCCAGCAGTCCTCCCATACAGGGATCCGAGCAGTACTTC.